Listed here are 15 T cell receptor beta chains from one sample, sequenced in a study of blood T cell repertoires in COVID-19. Libraries were prepared by immunoSEQ multiplex PCR; TCRdb keeps only in-frame clonotypes and omits some of them. This sample has about 250,000 clones, with approximately 83% found just once. What was sequenced was peripheral blood. These receptors were taken from a man between 45 and 60 years old with active or convalescent COVID-19.

The V gene is TRBV24-1, the J gene TRBJ1-2; 8 positions agree with TRBD1. Germline V gene lookup returns CDR1 KGHDR and CDR2 SFDVKD. This CDR3 is 14 amino acids long. V lost 3 bases and J lost 2; bases outside the gene matches: 1. The CDR3 region is CATSDRDRNYGYTF. For the CDR3, the DNA is TGTGCCACCAGTGATCGGGACAGGAACTATGGCTACACCTTC.

The chain combines TRBV7-8 with TRBJ1-5, with unresolved D. V dropped 5 bases and J dropped 3 bases, with 11 bases sitting between them. This CDR3 spans 14 amino acids. Germline CDR1 SGHVS, CDR2 FQNEAQ. DNA for the CDR3: TGTGCCAGCAGCGCGCGGGTCGTCAATCAGCCCCAGCATTTT. Its translation: CASSARVVNQPQHF.

With regard to this clone: This same CDR3 is encoded by further DNA sequences in the sample. The chain couples TRBV5-1 to TRBJ2-2; TRBD2 matches at 9 bases. V shed 7 bases and J 4 bases; nucleotides not matched to a gene: 5. Looked up from germline, CDR1 is SGHRS and CDR2 is YFSETQ. This CDR3 has 14 amino acids. CDR3 coding DNA: TGCGCCAGCTCTAGCGGGGTTGGCACCGGGGAGCTGTTTTTT. It translates to CASSSGVGTGELFF. Using reference TRBV5-1 and TRBJ2-2 for the parts outside the CDR3, the full variable domain is KAGVTQTPRYLIKTRGQQVTLSCSPISGHRSVSWYQQTPGQGLQFLFEYFSETQRNKGNFPGRFSGRQFSNSRSEMNVSTLELGDSALYLCASSSGVGTGELFFGEGSRLTVL.

This clone was observed a handful of times. This specimen includes other DNA sequences encoding the same CDR3. This chain links TRBV11-3 with TRBJ1-1; the D gene is possibly TRBD1 (6 bases). The V gene's germline CDR1 is SGHNT and CDR2 YENEEA. This CDR3 is built from 14 residues. With 4 bases removed from V and 2 bases from J, the gap between germline ends came to 11 bases. CDR3 in amino acids: CASSSGQQNTEAFF. DNA of the CDR3: TGTGCCAGCAGCTCGGGACAACAAAACACTGAAGCTTTCTTT.

This sequence joins TRBV30 and TRBJ2-1, with D perhaps TRBD2 (6 bases). CDR1 and CDR2 (germline): GTSNPN, SVGIG (reference sequence). There are 13 residues in the CDR3. Trimming removed 3 bases from V and 6 bases from J, with 12 bases in between. CDR3 sequence: CAWSDGGPNEQFF. CDR3 sequence (DNA): TGTGCCTGGAGCGACGGGGGTCCCAATGAGCAGTTCTTC.

This clone was picked up one time. The chain combines TRBV10-2 with TRBJ2-2, with 10 bases that match TRBD2. CDR1 is WSHSY, CDR2 SAAADI, per germline. This CDR3 comprises 17 residues. Germline trimming cut 2 bases from V and 1 base from J; bases unmatched to any gene: 4. The DNA for the CDR3 is TGCGCCAGCAGTGAGAAACTAGCGGGGCTGAACACCGGGGAGCTGTTTTTT. It yields the protein CASSEKLAGLNTGELFF.

The chain links TRBV5-6 to TRBJ2-3; D ambiguous. The CDR3 extends over 16 amino acids. The germline gives CDR1 SGHDT, CDR2 YYEEEE. Trimming took off 1 base at V and 0 bases at J, with 12 bases between the two ends. The CDR3 sequence: CASSLSGWRSTDTQYF. The DNA of the CDR3 is TGTGCCAGCAGCTTGTCCGGGTGGCGGAGCACAGATACGCAGTATTTT.

The genes are TRBV9 and TRBJ2-3; TRBD2 matches at 8 bases. V shed 2 bases, J shed 5 bases, and the junction held 4 bases outside the gene matches. Germline V gene sequence: CDR1 SGDLS, CDR2 YYNGEE. The CDR3 has 14 residues. The CDR3 nucleotides read TGTGCCAGCAGCGTTGACGGGGGGGTAGATACGCAGTATTTT. Its protein product is CASSVDGGVDTQYF.

V and J are TRBV6-5 and TRBJ1-2; 8 bases align to TRBD1. Losses at the gene ends were 10 bases for V and 8 bases for J; bases not matched to a gene: 6. CDR1 is MNHEY and CDR2 is SVGAGI in the germline V gene. The CDR3 is made up of 11 amino acids. CDR3 loop: CATRQGIGYTF. The CDR3 DNA follows: TGTGCCACCCGACAGGGGATCGGCTACACCTTC.

The V and J genes are TRBV12-3 or TRBV12-4 and TRBJ1-2; tentative D call: TRBD1 (6 bases). The CDR3 sequence is 11 residues long. Trimming took off 5 bases at V and 8 bases at J, with 9 bases between the two ends. Written as DNA, the CDR3 is TGTGCCAGCAGTCAGGGGAGCGGCTACACCTTC. It codes for CASSQGSGYTF.

The chain couples TRBV7-8 to TRBJ1-6; perhaps TRBD1 as D (5 bases). The CDR3 has 17 amino acids. Germline V gene data show CDR1 as SGHVS and CDR2 as FQNEAQ. V was shortened by 5 bases and J by 5 bases, with 19 bases between the two germline ends. CDR3 sequence (DNA): TGTGCCAGCAGCGGTCTGGGGTTGTGGGGGGATAATTCACCCCTCCACTTT. Protein: CASSGLGLWGDNSPLHF. Full variable domain (rest looked up from reference TRBV7-8 and TRBJ1-6): GAGVSQSPRYKVAKRGQDVALRCDPISGHVSLFWYQQALGQGPEFLTYFQNEAQLDKSGLPSDRFFAERPEGSVSTLKIQRTQQEDSAVYLCASSGLGLWGDNSPLHFGNGTRLTVT.

The chain joins TRBV29-1 to TRBJ2-7; 13 bases are a match to TRBD2. This CDR3 has 15 residues. Germline V gene sequence: CDR1 SQVTM, CDR2 ANQGSEA. Trimming took 5 bases from V and 1 from J; bases not matched to a gene: 5. CDR3 bases: TGCAGCGTTTCCCCGGGACTAGCGGGATCCTACGAGCAGTACTTC. Translation: CSVSPGLAGSYEQYF.

The CDR3 region is CASSFPPSVYNEQFF. CDR3 nucleotide sequence: TGTGCCAGCAGCTTTCCACCTAGCGTCTACAATGAGCAGTTCTTC. The chain is built from TRBV6-5 and TRBJ2-1; a possible D gene is TRBD2 (6 bases). The CDR3 extends over 15 amino acids. In germline, CDR1 is MNHEY, CDR2 SVGAGI. Between the trimmed V and J ends, which lost 6 bases and 3 bases, there was a span of 15 bases.

The V gene is TRBV6-6, the J gene TRBJ1-5; 11 bases are shared with TRBD1. The germline V gene has CDR1 MNHNY and CDR2 SVGAGI (reference sequence). V was clipped by 5 bases and J by 6 bases; unmatched bases: 12. The CDR3 is 17 amino acids. CDR3 sequence reads: CASSRQQRTGGSQPQHF. In nucleotides, the CDR3 is TGTGCCAGCAGTCGGCAACAGAGGACAGGGGGCAGTCAGCCCCAGCATTTT.

This chain joins TRBV29-1 and TRBJ2-7, with TRBD2 as a possible D gene (5 bases). Looked up from germline, CDR1 is SQVTM and CDR2 is ANQGSEA. This CDR3 contains 12 residues. V shed 3 bases and J shed 6 bases, with 12 bases lying between them. CDR3 nucleotide sequence: TGCAGCGTTGATGGGAACGCGGGCGAGCAGTACTTC. It specifies CSVDGNAGEQYF.